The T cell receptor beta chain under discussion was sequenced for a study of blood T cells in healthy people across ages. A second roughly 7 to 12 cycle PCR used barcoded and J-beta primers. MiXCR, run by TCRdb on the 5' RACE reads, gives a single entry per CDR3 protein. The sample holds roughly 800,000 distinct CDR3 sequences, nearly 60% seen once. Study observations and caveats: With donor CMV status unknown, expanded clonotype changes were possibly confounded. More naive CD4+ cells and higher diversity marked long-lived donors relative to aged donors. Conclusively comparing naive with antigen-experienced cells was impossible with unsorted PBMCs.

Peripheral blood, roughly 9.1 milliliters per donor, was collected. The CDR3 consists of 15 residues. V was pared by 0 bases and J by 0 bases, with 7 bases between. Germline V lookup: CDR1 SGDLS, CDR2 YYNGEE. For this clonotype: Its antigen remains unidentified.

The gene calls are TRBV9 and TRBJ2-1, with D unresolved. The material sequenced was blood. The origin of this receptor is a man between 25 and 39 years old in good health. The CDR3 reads CASSVGVNSYNEQFF. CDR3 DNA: TGTGCCAGCAGCGTAGGGGTGAACTCCTACAATGAGCAGTTCTTC.